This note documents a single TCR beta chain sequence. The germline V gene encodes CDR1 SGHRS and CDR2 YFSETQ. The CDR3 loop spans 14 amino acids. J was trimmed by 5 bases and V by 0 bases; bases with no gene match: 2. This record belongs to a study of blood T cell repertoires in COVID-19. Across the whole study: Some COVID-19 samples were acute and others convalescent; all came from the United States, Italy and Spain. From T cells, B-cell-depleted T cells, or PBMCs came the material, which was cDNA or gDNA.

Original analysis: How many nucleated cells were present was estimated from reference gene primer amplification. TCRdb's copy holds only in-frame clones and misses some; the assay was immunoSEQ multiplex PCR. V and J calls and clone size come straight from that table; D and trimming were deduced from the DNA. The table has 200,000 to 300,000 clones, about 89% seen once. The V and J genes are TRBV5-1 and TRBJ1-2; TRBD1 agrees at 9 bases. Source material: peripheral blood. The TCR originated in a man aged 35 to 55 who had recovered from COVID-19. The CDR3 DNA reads TGCGCCAGCAGCTTGGAGGGACAGGGTTATGGCTACACCTTC. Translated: CASSLEGQGYGYTF.